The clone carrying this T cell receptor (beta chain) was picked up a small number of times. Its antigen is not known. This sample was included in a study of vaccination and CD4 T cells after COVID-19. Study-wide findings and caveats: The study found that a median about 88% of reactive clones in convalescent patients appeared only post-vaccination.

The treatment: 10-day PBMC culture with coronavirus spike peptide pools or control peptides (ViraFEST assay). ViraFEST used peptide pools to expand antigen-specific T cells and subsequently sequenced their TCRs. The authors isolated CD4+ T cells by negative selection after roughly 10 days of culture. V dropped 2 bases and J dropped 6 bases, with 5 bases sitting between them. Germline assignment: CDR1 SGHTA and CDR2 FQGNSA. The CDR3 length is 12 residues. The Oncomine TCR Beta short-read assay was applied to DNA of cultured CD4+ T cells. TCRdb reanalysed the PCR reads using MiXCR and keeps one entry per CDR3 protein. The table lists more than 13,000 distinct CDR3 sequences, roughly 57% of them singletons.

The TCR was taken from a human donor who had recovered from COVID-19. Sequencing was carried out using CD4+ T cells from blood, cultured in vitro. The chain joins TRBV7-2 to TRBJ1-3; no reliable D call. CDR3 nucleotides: TGTGCCAGCAGCTTACCCGAAAACACCATATATTTT. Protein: CASSLPENTIYF.